The clone carrying this T cell receptor beta chain was seen once. This specimen belongs to a study of control samples from healthy donors and cancer patients. V lost 2 bases, J lost 3 bases, and 16 bases lay in between. Germline V gene data show CDR1 as MNHEY and CDR2 as SVGEGT. The CDR3 has 16 residues. Profiled with immunoSEQ multiplex PCR; TCRdb holds only in-frame clones, not every one. Of roughly 89,000 clones in the sample, 91% are singletons; the top ten hold approximately 15%. The clonotype originates from a man aged 50-60 years in good health. Material for sequencing was blood. The chain has TRBV6-2 or TRBV6-3 and TRBJ1-2; no clear D. The CDR3 is CASSYPSPRRDYGYTF. The CDR3 region has the DNA TGTGCCAGCAGTTACCCGTCACCCAGAAGGGACTATGGCTACACCTTC.